A selection of T cell receptor beta chains follows, all from one sample in a study of blood T cell repertoires in COVID-19. The protocol was immunoSEQ multiplex PCR, while the TCRdb copy is restricted to in-frame clones and leaves out a portion. The sample lists approximately 210,000 clones; around 82% were seen once. Sequenced: peripheral blood. The source is a woman aged 80 or older with acute or convalescent COVID-19. CDR3s include the opening cysteine and the closing phenylalanine or tryptophan. Each record gives: D gene, V gene, J gene, clone size, CDR3 DNA, CDR3 protein. The D gene is left open where the match is weak. Some rows have no size entry. The others give once, few or many, or a class for an expanded clone.

d_gene: TRBD2
v_gene: TRBV14
j_gene: TRBJ2-1
abundance: NA
CDR3nt: TGTGCCAGCAGCCAAGATCAGTCGCGGGGGGGCTTCTACAATGAGCAGTTCTTC
CDR3aa: CASSQDQSRGGFYNEQFF

d_gene: NA
v_gene: TRBV30
j_gene: TRBJ1-1
abundance: NA
CDR3nt: TGTGCCTGGAATAATCCAGGGATGAACACTGAAGCTTTCTTT
CDR3aa: CAWNNPGMNTEAFF

d_gene: NA
v_gene: TRBV2
j_gene: TRBJ1-1
abundance: NA
CDR3nt: TGTGCCAGCAGTATCCGCGGAGGGGAGGATCGCACTGAAGCTTTCTTT
CDR3aa: CASSIRGGEDRTEAFF

d_gene: NA
v_gene: TRBV12-3/TRBV12-4
j_gene: TRBJ1-5
abundance: NA
CDR3nt: TGTGCCAGCAGCCCGGAGGAGAGGCCCCAGCATTTT
CDR3aa: CASSPEERPQHF

d_gene: NA
v_gene: TRBV7-9
j_gene: TRBJ1-3
abundance: NA
CDR3nt: TGTGCCAGCAGCTTAGAAGGGGCTTCCGAAAACACCATATATTTT
CDR3aa: CASSLEGASENTIYF

d_gene: NA
v_gene: TRBV6-5
j_gene: TRBJ2-1
abundance: once
CDR3nt: TGTGCCAGCAGTTCCACGGGGAACTACAATGAGCAGTTCTTC
CDR3aa: CASSSTGNYNEQFF

d_gene: NA
v_gene: TRBV27
j_gene: TRBJ1-1
abundance: NA
CDR3nt: TGTGCCAGCAGTTTTTGGGGCACGAACACTGAAGCTTTCTTT
CDR3aa: CASSFWGTNTEAFF

d_gene: NA
v_gene: TRBV6-6
j_gene: TRBJ1-5
abundance: NA
CDR3nt: TGTGCCAGCAGCCCCGTCAATCAGCCCCAGCATTTT
CDR3aa: CASSPVNQPQHF

d_gene: NA
v_gene: TRBV14
j_gene: TRBJ2-3
abundance: NA
CDR3nt: TGTGCCAGCAGCCATGGGGGGACGCAGTATTTT
CDR3aa: CASSHGGTQYF

d_gene: TRBD1
v_gene: TRBV19
j_gene: TRBJ2-7
abundance: NA
CDR3nt: TGTGCCAGTAGTACCCTCGCAGGGGGTGGTTACGAGCAGTACTTC
CDR3aa: CASSTLAGGGYEQYF

d_gene: TRBD2
v_gene: TRBV5-1
j_gene: TRBJ2-5
abundance: NA
CDR3nt: TGCGCCAGCAGCTTGGGACTAGCGGAGATCCAAGAGACCCAGTACTTC
CDR3aa: CASSLGLAEIQETQYF

d_gene: NA
v_gene: TRBV7-3
j_gene: TRBJ2-7
abundance: NA
CDR3nt: TGTGCCAGCAGCCCTGACAACTACGAGCAGTACTTC
CDR3aa: CASSPDNYEQYF

d_gene: NA
v_gene: TRBV10-3
j_gene: TRBJ1-1
abundance: NA
CDR3nt: TGTGCCATAGCGGAGGGATACACTGAAGCTTTCTTT
CDR3aa: CAIAEGYTEAFF

d_gene: NA
v_gene: TRBV18
j_gene: TRBJ2-2
abundance: NA
CDR3nt: TGTGCCAGCTCACTCCGACAGCTTCCGATGACCGGGGAGCTGTTTTTT
CDR3aa: CASSLRQLPMTGELFF

d_gene: NA
v_gene: TRBV6-2/TRBV6-3
j_gene: TRBJ1-2
abundance: NA
CDR3nt: TGTGCCAGCAGCGAACAGGGATCTTTTAACTATGGCTACACCTTC
CDR3aa: CASSEQGSFNYGYTF

d_gene: TRBD1
v_gene: TRBV18
j_gene: TRBJ1-4
abundance: once
CDR3nt: TGTGCCAGCTCACTTAACCAGGGGGTGGACGAAAAACTGTTTTTT
CDR3aa: CASSLNQGVDEKLFF

d_gene: TRBD1
v_gene: TRBV3-1/TRBV3-2
j_gene: TRBJ1-2
abundance: NA
CDR3nt: TGTGCCAGCAGTCTTGGACAGGCCCTTACCTATGGCTACACCTTC
CDR3aa: CASSLGQALTYGYTF

d_gene: TRBD1
v_gene: TRBV3-1/TRBV3-2
j_gene: TRBJ2-2
abundance: NA
CDR3nt: TGTGCCAGCACCCGGACAGGGTTTGGCGGGGAGCTGTTTTTT
CDR3aa: CASTRTGFGGELFF

d_gene: NA
v_gene: TRBV28
j_gene: TRBJ1-3
abundance: NA
CDR3nt: TGTGCCAGCAGTTTCCCGGGGTCTGGAAACACCATATATTTT
CDR3aa: CASSFPGSGNTIYF

d_gene: TRBD1
v_gene: TRBV6-5
j_gene: TRBJ1-1
abundance: NA
CDR3nt: TGTGCCAGCATCACCACAGGGGGCACTGAAGCTTTCTTT
CDR3aa: CASITTGGTEAFF

d_gene: NA
v_gene: TRBV11-3
j_gene: TRBJ1-1
abundance: NA
CDR3nt: TGTGCCAGCAGCTTCGGCGGGTATACTGAAGCTTTCTTT
CDR3aa: CASSFGGYTEAFF

d_gene: NA
v_gene: TRBV29-1
j_gene: TRBJ2-1
abundance: once
CDR3nt: TGCAGCGTTGGCGCCAGGGATGAGCAGTTCTTC
CDR3aa: CSVGARDEQFF

d_gene: NA
v_gene: TRBV11-3
j_gene: TRBJ2-4
abundance: NA
CDR3nt: TGTGCCAGCAGCTTAGGGGTCAGAGAGGACATTCAGTACTTC
CDR3aa: CASSLGVREDIQYF

d_gene: NA
v_gene: TRBV9
j_gene: TRBJ2-2
abundance: NA
CDR3nt: TGTGCCAGCAGCGTAGGCTTACAGAACACCGGGGAGCTGTTTTTT
CDR3aa: CASSVGLQNTGELFF

d_gene: NA
v_gene: TRBV6-4
j_gene: TRBJ2-1
abundance: NA
CDR3nt: TGTGCCAGCAGTGACACACCTAGCGATGAGCAGTTCTTC
CDR3aa: CASSDTPSDEQFF

d_gene: NA
v_gene: TRBV3-1/TRBV3-2
j_gene: TRBJ2-5
abundance: NA
CDR3nt: TGTGCCAGCAGCCAATTCACCACTAGAGGCAGCAAAGAGACCCAGTACTTC
CDR3aa: CASSQFTTRGSKETQYF

d_gene: NA
v_gene: TRBV2
j_gene: TRBJ2-1
abundance: once
CDR3nt: TGTGCCAGCAGTGATTCTTACAATGAGCAGTTCTTC
CDR3aa: CASSDSYNEQFF

d_gene: NA
v_gene: TRBV12-3/TRBV12-4
j_gene: TRBJ1-2
abundance: NA
CDR3nt: TGTGCCAGCAGCCTGTCTTATGGCTACACCTTC
CDR3aa: CASSLSYGYTF

d_gene: NA
v_gene: TRBV7-2
j_gene: TRBJ2-4
abundance: NA
CDR3nt: TGTGCCAGCAGCTTAGGGGCAGGGGTAGGGGAAAACATTCAGTACTTC
CDR3aa: CASSLGAGVGENIQYF

d_gene: TRBD1
v_gene: TRBV6-5
j_gene: TRBJ1-1
abundance: NA
CDR3nt: TGTGCCAGCAGCAACAGGGGAGTGAACACTGAAGCTTTCTTT
CDR3aa: CASSNRGVNTEAFF

d_gene: TRBD2
v_gene: TRBV3-1/TRBV3-2
j_gene: TRBJ2-1
abundance: NA
CDR3nt: TGTGCCAGCAGCCAATGGACTAGCGGGGTCCATCGGGAGCAGTTCTTC
CDR3aa: CASSQWTSGVHREQFF

d_gene: TRBD2
v_gene: TRBV9
j_gene: TRBJ2-2
abundance: NA
CDR3nt: TGTGCCAGCAGCGCCAGCGGGGGGTTCACCGGGGAGCTGTTTTTT
CDR3aa: CASSASGGFTGELFF

d_gene: NA
v_gene: TRBV12-5
j_gene: TRBJ2-7
abundance: NA
CDR3nt: TGTGCTAGTGGTGTCCTATACGAGCAGTACTTC
CDR3aa: CASGVLYEQYF

d_gene: NA
v_gene: TRBV29-1
j_gene: TRBJ1-2
abundance: NA
CDR3nt: TGCAGCGTAGACTCGAGCCGTAACTATGGCTACACCTTC
CDR3aa: CSVDSSRNYGYTF

d_gene: NA
v_gene: TRBV2
j_gene: TRBJ1-1
abundance: NA
CDR3nt: TGTGCCAGCAGACCCAGGGGCACTGAAGCTTTCTTT
CDR3aa: CASRPRGTEAFF

d_gene: TRBD1
v_gene: TRBV28
j_gene: TRBJ1-2
abundance: few
CDR3nt: TGTGCCAGCAGACCGACAGGGTCTTACTATGGCTACACCTTC
CDR3aa: CASRPTGSYYGYTF

d_gene: TRBD1
v_gene: TRBV5-1
j_gene: TRBJ1-6
abundance: NA
CDR3nt: TGCGCCAGCAGCTTGGGGGGGACAGGGGCCGGAGATTCACCCCTCCACTTT
CDR3aa: CASSLGGTGAGDSPLHF

d_gene: NA
v_gene: TRBV5-1
j_gene: TRBJ2-7
abundance: NA
CDR3nt: TGCGCCAGCAGCCCCGACACAAACTCCTACGAGCAGTACTTC
CDR3aa: CASSPDTNSYEQYF

d_gene: TRBD2
v_gene: TRBV5-1
j_gene: TRBJ2-1
abundance: NA
CDR3nt: TGCGCCAGCAGCTTTCCCGGGCTAGCGGTTAGCAATGAGCAGTTCTTC
CDR3aa: CASSFPGLAVSNEQFF

d_gene: NA
v_gene: TRBV18
j_gene: TRBJ2-7
abundance: NA
CDR3nt: TGTGCCAGCTCACCAGGGTACAGTCGTATCTACGAGCAGTACTTC
CDR3aa: CASSPGYSRIYEQYF

d_gene: TRBD1
v_gene: TRBV24-1
j_gene: TRBJ1-1
abundance: NA
CDR3nt: TGTGCCACCAGGGGACAGGGGGGGAACGTTGAAGCTTTCTTT
CDR3aa: CATRGQGGNVEAFF

d_gene: NA
v_gene: TRBV28
j_gene: TRBJ2-7
abundance: NA
CDR3nt: TGTGCCAGCATTACAGGGAGCTCCTACGAGCAGTACTTC
CDR3aa: CASITGSSYEQYF

d_gene: NA
v_gene: TRBV6-6
j_gene: TRBJ1-5
abundance: few
CDR3nt: TGTGCCAGCAGTTATGCAGACAATCAGCCCCAGCATTTT
CDR3aa: CASSYADNQPQHF

d_gene: NA
v_gene: TRBV6-2/TRBV6-3
j_gene: TRBJ1-6
abundance: NA
CDR3nt: TGTGCCAGCAGTCCCGAACAGATTTATAATTCACCCCTCCACTTT
CDR3aa: CASSPEQIYNSPLHF

d_gene: NA
v_gene: TRBV10-3
j_gene: TRBJ1-1
abundance: NA
CDR3nt: TGTGCCATCAAGGGGTTATCGAACACTGAAGCTTTCTTT
CDR3aa: CAIKGLSNTEAFF

d_gene: NA
v_gene: TRBV9
j_gene: TRBJ2-3
abundance: NA
CDR3nt: TGTGCCAGCAGCGGTTGGGGCGGGGCCGGAGAATTCACAGATACGCAGTATTTT
CDR3aa: CASSGWGGAGEFTDTQYF

d_gene: NA
v_gene: TRBV5-4
j_gene: TRBJ2-5
abundance: NA
CDR3nt: TGTGCCAGCAGCTGGGACTGGCAGGGTGGGATGGAGACCCAGTACTTC
CDR3aa: CASSWDWQGGMETQYF

d_gene: TRBD1
v_gene: TRBV7-9
j_gene: TRBJ1-5
abundance: NA
CDR3nt: TGTGCCAGCAGCTTAGAGGGACAGAATCAGCCCCAGCATTTT
CDR3aa: CASSLEGQNQPQHF

d_gene: TRBD1
v_gene: TRBV7-3
j_gene: TRBJ2-1
abundance: NA
CDR3nt: TGTGCCAGCAGCTTAAGTGGGGACAGGGGGCGCGGTGAGCAGTTCTTC
CDR3aa: CASSLSGDRGRGEQFF

d_gene: TRBD2
v_gene: TRBV30
j_gene: TRBJ2-3
abundance: NA
CDR3nt: TGTGCCGGCCGGGGAAGTAGCGGGGGGTCATTAAGCACAGATACGCAGTATTTT
CDR3aa: CAGRGSSGGSLSTDTQYF

d_gene: NA
v_gene: TRBV4-2
j_gene: TRBJ2-6
abundance: NA
CDR3nt: TGTGCCAGCAGCCCAACGGTTCTCTCTGGGGCCAACGTCCTGACTTTC
CDR3aa: CASSPTVLSGANVLTF

d_gene: TRBD2
v_gene: TRBV7-2
j_gene: TRBJ2-1
abundance: few
CDR3nt: TGTGCCAGCAGCCCCCAACTAGCGGGGGAAAGCAATGAGCAGTTCTTC
CDR3aa: CASSPQLAGESNEQFF

d_gene: NA
v_gene: TRBV12-3/TRBV12-4
j_gene: TRBJ2-2
abundance: once
CDR3nt: TGTGCCAGCAGTTACAATATCGGGGAGCTGTTTTTT
CDR3aa: CASSYNIGELFF

d_gene: NA
v_gene: TRBV5-1
j_gene: TRBJ1-5
abundance: once
CDR3nt: TGCGCCAGCAGCCCTCGGCAAGGGGATCAGCCCCAGCATTTT
CDR3aa: CASSPRQGDQPQHF

d_gene: NA
v_gene: TRBV7-3
j_gene: TRBJ2-7
abundance: NA
CDR3nt: TGTGCCAGCAGCCCATCGCCCGGGACAATCAGGTTGGACTTC
CDR3aa: CASSPSPGTIRLDF

d_gene: TRBD1
v_gene: TRBV2
j_gene: TRBJ1-2
abundance: NA
CDR3nt: TGTGCCAGCAGTGAAAAGGGGACAGTGGGAGGCTACACCTTC
CDR3aa: CASSEKGTVGGYTF